This T cell receptor beta chain was captured by sequencing in a study of CD8 T cells in Susac syndrome. Germline loops: CDR1 DFQATT, CDR2 SNEGSKA (reference sequence). V was clipped by 2 bases and J by 7 bases, with 18 bases between them. The CDR3 contains 16 residues. When the RNA was reverse transcribed, random hexamers were used with an input of roughly 0.45 to 1 ug. Across 54 Vbeta and 13 Jbeta, TCR beta CDR3 was amplified with immunoSEQ multiplex PCR. Via MiXCR, TCRdb re-called the immunoSEQ multiplex PCR reads, giving one row per CDR3 protein. The data contain 200,000 or so distinct CDR3 sequences, 90% to 96% of them singletons. Sequencing of TCR beta, carried out with a high-throughput approach, was applied to CD8+ and CD4+ T cells from the blood. Those who served as multiple sclerosis controls were treatment-naive patients with stable or active relapsing-remitting disease.

J is TRBJ1-6 and V is TRBV20-1, with D maybe TRBD1 (5 bases). The TCR originated in a human donor with multiple sclerosis. Sequenced input: CD4+ T cells from PBMCs. CDR3 DNA: TGCAGTGCTAGACGGGACGGGGCAAGGGGAAATTCACCCCTCCACTTT. Translation gives CSARRDGARGNSPLHF.